This T cell receptor (beta chain) was captured by sequencing in a study of T cell repertoires in cytomegalovirus infection. About the study: CMV epitopes in the study were HLA-C-restricted (recently identified) and HLA-B-restricted (well studied). An indication of both CMV infection and matching HLA type came from public TCR beta signatures. The study, taken as a whole, reports: The response measured ex vivo was dominated by TCR beta clonotypes (HLA-C-restricted and CMV-specific).

TCRdb used MiXCR to reprocess the reads, holding one entry per CDR3 protein. In the table there are about 770,000 distinct CDR3 sequences, about 29% of which are singletons. The CDR3 runs 13 residues. CDR1 and CDR2 from the germline V gene are DFQATT and SNEGSKA (reference sequence). With V trimmed by 5 bases and J by 5 bases, 8 bases remained unmatched. This clonotype occurred once. Its target is not known. This sequence originates from a human donor in good health (CMV status not recorded). Some clones in this sample may be carry-over from other donors' samples. The source material was cultured CD8+ T cells from PBMCs, sampled from culture after CMV antigen stimulation. The V and J genes are TRBV20-1 and TRBJ2-5; 7 nucleotides align to TRBD2. CDR3 DNA sequence: TGCAGTGCTCCTCCGGGACTACGGGAGACCCAGTACTTC. It codes for CSAPPGLRETQYF.